This T cell receptor (beta chain) was found in a study of control samples from healthy donors and cancer patients. Only in-frame clones appear in the TCRdb table, and some are missing; sequencing was by immunoSEQ multiplex PCR. Of 40,000 or so clones in the sample, 75% to 95% were seen once. Trimming cost V 3 bases and J 5 bases; bases outside gene matches: 8. Germline V gene data show CDR1 as GTSNPN and CDR2 as SVGIG (reference sequence). This CDR3 has 15 amino acids. This receptor was obtained from a woman aged 40 to 49 with head and neck cancer. The chain joins TRBV30 to TRBJ2-5, with 11 bases identical to TRBD2. The specimen sequenced was PBMCs. The CDR3 nucleotides read TGTGCCTGGAGCGTAGCGGGGGGGCCGAGGGAGACCCAGTACTTC. Its translation is CAWSVAGGPRETQYF.